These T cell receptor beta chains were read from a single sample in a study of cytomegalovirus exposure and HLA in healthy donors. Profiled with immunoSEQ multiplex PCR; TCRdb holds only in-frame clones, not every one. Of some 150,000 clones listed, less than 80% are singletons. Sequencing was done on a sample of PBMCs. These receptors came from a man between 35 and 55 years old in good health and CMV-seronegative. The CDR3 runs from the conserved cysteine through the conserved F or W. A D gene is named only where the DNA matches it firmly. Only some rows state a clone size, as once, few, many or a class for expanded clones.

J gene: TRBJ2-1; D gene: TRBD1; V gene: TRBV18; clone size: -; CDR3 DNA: TGTGCCAGCTCACCGAGGACAGGGGGCACCAACAATGAGCAGTTCTTC; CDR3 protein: CASSPRTGGTNNEQFF
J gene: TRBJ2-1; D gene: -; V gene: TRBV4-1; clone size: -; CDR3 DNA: TGCGCCAGCAGCCCTCATTCGGGGACATCTTTCAATGAGCAGTTCTTC; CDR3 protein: CASSPHSGTSFNEQFF
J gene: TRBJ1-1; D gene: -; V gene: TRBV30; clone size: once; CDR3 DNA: TGTGCCTGGAGTTTCACAAGCGGCGGAGCTTTCTTT; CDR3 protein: CAWSFTSGGAFF
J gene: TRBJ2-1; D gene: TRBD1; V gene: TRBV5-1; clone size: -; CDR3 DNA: TGCGCCAGCAGCTTTAGGACAGGGATCGGCAATGAGCAGTTCTTC; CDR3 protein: CASSFRTGIGNEQFF
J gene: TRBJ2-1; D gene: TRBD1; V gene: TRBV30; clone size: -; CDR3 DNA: TGTGCCTGGAGTGTAGGGACAGGGATAAATGAGCAGTTCTTC; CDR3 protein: CAWSVGTGINEQFF
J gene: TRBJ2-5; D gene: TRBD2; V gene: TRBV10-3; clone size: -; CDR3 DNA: TGTGCCATCAGGGACGCGGGGGGGCTGGTAGAGACCCAGTACTTC; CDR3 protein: CAIRDAGGLVETQYF
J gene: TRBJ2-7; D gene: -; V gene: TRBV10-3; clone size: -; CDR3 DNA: TGTGCCATCAGTTTACAGGGTTACGAGCAGTACTTC; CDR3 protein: CAISLQGYEQYF
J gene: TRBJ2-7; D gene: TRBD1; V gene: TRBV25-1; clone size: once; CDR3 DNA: TGTGCCAGCAGTGAATCGGCAGGGGGCCGCTACGAGCAGTACTTC; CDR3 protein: CASSESAGGRYEQYF
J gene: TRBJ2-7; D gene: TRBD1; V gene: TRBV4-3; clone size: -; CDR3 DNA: TGCGCCAGCAGCCCGTTCCAGACAGGGCAATACGAGCAGTACTTC; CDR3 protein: CASSPFQTGQYEQYF
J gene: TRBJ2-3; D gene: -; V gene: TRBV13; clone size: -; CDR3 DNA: TGTGCCAGCAGCTTAGGTCAGCGGGCTCTCACAGATACGCAGTATTTT; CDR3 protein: CASSLGQRALTDTQYF
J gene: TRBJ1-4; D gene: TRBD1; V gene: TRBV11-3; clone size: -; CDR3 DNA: TGTGCCAGCAGCTACACACAGGGGGAAAAACTGTTTTTT; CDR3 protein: CASSYTQGEKLFF
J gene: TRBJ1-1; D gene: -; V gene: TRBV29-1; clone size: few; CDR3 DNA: TGCAGCGCCTCGGGGACCTCTGGGGCGGGAACTGAAGCTTTCTTT; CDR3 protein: CSASGTSGAGTEAFF
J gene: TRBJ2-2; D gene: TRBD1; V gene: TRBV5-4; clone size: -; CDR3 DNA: TGTGCCAGCAGCCGGAGGACAGGAACGAACACCGGGGAGCTGTTTTTT; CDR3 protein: CASSRRTGTNTGELFF
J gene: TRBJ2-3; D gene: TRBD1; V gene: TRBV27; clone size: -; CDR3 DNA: TGTGCCAGCAGAAAGACAGGGGCAATGGATACGCAGTATTTT; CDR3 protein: CASRKTGAMDTQYF
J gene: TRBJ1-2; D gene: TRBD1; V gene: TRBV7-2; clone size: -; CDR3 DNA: TGTGCCAGCAGCTCCAGGACAGGGGAGAACTATGGCTACACCTTC; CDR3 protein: CASSSRTGENYGYTF
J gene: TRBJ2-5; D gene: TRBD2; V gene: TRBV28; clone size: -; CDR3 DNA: TGTGCCAGCAGTTTATACATGGGACTAGCGGGGGGACGTACCGGAGAGACCCAGTACTTC; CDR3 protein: CASSLYMGLAGGRTGETQYF
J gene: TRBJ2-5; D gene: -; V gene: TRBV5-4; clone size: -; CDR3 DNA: TGTGCCAGCAGCTCCGGGGGAGGTAAAGAGACCCAGTACTTC; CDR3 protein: CASSSGGGKETQYF
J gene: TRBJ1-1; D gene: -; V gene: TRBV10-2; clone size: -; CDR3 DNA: TGCGCCAGCAGTGGTACAGGTGGGCCGGACACTGAAGCTTTCTTT; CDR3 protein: CASSGTGGPDTEAFF
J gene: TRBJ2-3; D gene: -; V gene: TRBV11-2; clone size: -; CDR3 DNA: TGTGCCAGCAGCTTACAGGGGCCAGATACGCAGTATTTT; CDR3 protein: CASSLQGPDTQYF
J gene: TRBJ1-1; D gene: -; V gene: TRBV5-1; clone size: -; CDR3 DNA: TGCGCCAGCAGCTTGGAAGTCGGGAACACTGAAGCTTTCTTT; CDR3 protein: CASSLEVGNTEAFF
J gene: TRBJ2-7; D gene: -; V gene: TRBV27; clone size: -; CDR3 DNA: TGTGCCAGCACTTCAGAAACCTACGAGCAGTACTTC; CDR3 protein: CASTSETYEQYF
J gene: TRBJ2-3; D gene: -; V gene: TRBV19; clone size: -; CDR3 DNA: TGTGCCAGTAAGGTGGGTCGCGGAACAGATACGCAGTATTTT; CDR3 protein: CASKVGRGTDTQYF
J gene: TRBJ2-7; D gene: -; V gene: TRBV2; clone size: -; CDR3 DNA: TGTGCCAGCAATCCTGTCCGGGGCTACGAGCAGTACTTC; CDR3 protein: CASNPVRGYEQYF
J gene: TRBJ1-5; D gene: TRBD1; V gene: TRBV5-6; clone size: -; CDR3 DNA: TGTGCCAGCAGCTCAATGGACAGGAAAGATCAGCCCCAGCATTTT; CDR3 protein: CASSSMDRKDQPQHF
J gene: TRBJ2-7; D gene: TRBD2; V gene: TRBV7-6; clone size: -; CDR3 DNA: TGTGCCAGCACCTCCTTCGGGGGGAAGCAGTACTTC; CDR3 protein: CASTSFGGKQYF
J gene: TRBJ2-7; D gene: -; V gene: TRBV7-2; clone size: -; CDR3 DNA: TGTGCCAGCAGCAACAGGTTTGTGAGGGAGCAGTACTTC; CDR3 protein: CASSNRFVREQYF
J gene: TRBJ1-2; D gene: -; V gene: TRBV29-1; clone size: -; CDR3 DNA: TGCAGCGTTGAAGTTTTCAGCTATGGCTACACCTTC; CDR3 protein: CSVEVFSYGYTF
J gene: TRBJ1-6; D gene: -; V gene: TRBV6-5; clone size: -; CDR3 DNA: TGTGCCAGCAGTTACTCGAGGGCCACCGATGGGAAGCCCCTCCACTTT; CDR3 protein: CASSYSRATDGKPLHF
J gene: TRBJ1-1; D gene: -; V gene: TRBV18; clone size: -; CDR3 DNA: TGTGCCAGCTCACCGGGAGGGAACACTGAAGCTTTCTTT; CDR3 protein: CASSPGGNTEAFF
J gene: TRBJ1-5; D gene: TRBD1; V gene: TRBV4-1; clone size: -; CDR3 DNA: TGCGCCAGCAGCCAAGACTGGGACAGGGATCAGCCCCAGCATTTT; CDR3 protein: CASSQDWDRDQPQHF
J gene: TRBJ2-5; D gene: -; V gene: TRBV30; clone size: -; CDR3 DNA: TGTGCCTGGAGTGGGGGGACAAGTTCGAATTCTCAAGAGACCCAGTACTTC; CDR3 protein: CAWSGGTSSNSQETQYF
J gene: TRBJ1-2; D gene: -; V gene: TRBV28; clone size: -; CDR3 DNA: TGTGCCAGTTCTTCCGGGACAATCTACGGCTACACCTTC; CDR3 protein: CASSSGTIYGYTF
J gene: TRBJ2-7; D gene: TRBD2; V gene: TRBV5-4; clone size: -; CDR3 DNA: TGTGCCAGCAGCTTGGGACTAGCGGGGGAGCAGTACTTC; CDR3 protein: CASSLGLAGEQYF
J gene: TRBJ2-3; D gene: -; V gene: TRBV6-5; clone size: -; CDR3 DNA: TGTGCCAGCAGTTCCCGGGGGTTTGAGGGCACAGATACGCAGTATTTT; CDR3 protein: CASSSRGFEGTDTQYF
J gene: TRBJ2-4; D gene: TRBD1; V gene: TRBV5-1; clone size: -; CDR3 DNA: TGCGCCAGCAGCCCGAGGACAGGGGCGAACATTCAGTACTTC; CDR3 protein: CASSPRTGANIQYF
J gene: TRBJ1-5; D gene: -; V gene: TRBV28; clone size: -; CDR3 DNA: TGTGCCAGCAGTTTACGAGATAGGACTTACAATCAGCCCCAGCATTTT; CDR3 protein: CASSLRDRTYNQPQHF
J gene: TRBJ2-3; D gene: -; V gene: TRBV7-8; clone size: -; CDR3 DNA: TGTGCCAGCAGTTATGGGAGGGGGGGCCTATTCACAGATACGCAGTATTTT; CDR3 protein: CASSYGRGGLFTDTQYF
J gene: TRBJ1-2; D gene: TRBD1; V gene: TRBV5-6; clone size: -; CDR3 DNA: TGTGCCAGCAGCCAAAGTACCCTCCAGGGGGCGGTAAACTATGGCTACACCTTC; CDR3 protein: CASSQSTLQGAVNYGYTF
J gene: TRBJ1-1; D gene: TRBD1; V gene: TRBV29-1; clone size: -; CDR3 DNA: TGCAGCGTTGCCCGAGGGACAGCGGCCACTGAAGCTTTCTTT; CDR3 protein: CSVARGTAATEAFF
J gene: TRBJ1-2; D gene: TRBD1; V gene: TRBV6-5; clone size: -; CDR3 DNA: TGTGCCAGCAGTTTCACAGGGGGAGGTGGCTACACCTTC; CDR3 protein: CASSFTGGGGYTF
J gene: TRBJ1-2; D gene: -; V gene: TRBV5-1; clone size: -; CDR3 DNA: TGCGCCAGCAGCTTGAAGTCAGAATGGGGCTACACCTTC; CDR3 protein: CASSLKSEWGYTF
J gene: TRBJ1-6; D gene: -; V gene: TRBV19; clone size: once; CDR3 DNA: TGTGCCACCCGACAGAGCTCCTATAATTCACCCCTCCACTTT; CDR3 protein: CATRQSSYNSPLHF
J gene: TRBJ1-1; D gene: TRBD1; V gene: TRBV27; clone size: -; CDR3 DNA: TGTGCCAGCAGTCCCCAGGGGGCCAAAAGAAACACTGAAGCTTTCTTT; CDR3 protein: CASSPQGAKRNTEAFF
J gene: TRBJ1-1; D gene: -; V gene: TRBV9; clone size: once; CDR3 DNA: TGTGCCAGCAGCGTAGTCGGGGTCGGTGGGGGGAGCACTGAAGCTTTCTTT; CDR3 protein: CASSVVGVGGGSTEAFF
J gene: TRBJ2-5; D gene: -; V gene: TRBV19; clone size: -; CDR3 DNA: TGTGCCAGTAGTATAGGGGGGGTCTACCAAGAGACCCAGTACTTC; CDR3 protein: CASSIGGVYQETQYF
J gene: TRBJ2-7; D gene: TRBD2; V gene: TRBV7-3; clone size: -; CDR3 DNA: TGTGCCAGCAGCTTAGGGAAAGAAGCGGGGGGTTTCTACGAGCAGTACTTC; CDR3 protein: CASSLGKEAGGFYEQYF
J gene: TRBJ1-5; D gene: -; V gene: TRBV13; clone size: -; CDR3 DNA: TGTGCCAGCAGCCCGGGTGGCAATCAGCCCCAGCATTTT; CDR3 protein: CASSPGGNQPQHF
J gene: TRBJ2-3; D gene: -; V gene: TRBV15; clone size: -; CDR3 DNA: TGTGCCACCAGCAGAGGATGGGAGGATAACACAGATACGCAGTATTTT; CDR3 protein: CATSRGWEDNTDTQYF
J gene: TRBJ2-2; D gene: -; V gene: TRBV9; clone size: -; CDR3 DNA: TGTGCCAGCAGCGTAGGACGGAGTGGCGGGGAGCTGTTTTTT; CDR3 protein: CASSVGRSGGELFF
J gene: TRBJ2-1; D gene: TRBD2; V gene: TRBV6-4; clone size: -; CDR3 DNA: TGTGCCAGCAGTGAAACTAGCGGGGGGTACAATGAGCAGTTCTTC; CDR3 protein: CASSETSGGYNEQFF
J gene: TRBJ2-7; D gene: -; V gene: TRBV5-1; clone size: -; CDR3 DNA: TGCGCTTTCCGGGCGGGGGCTTTTAGGGACAACACCGCCGAGCAGTACTTC; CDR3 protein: CAFRAGAFRDNTAEQYF